Detailed here is one T cell receptor (beta chain). The record originates from a study of blood T cell repertoires in COVID-19. On the study more broadly: Material from acute and convalescent COVID-19 was sourced from the United States, Italy and Spain. T cells, B-cell-depleted T cells, or PBMCs supplied cDNA or gDNA.

Original analysis: Amplification of reference gene primers was used by the study to estimate nucleated cell counts. Only in-frame clones appear in the TCRdb table, and some are missing; sequencing was by immunoSEQ multiplex PCR. D and trimming come from the DNA, and the V and J calls and clone size come from that table. The data contain about 70,000 clones, approximately 90% of them singletons. The CDR3 consists of 18 residues. With V trimmed by 0 bases and J by 3 bases, 12 bases remained unmatched. The germline gives CDR1 SGHRS, CDR2 YFSETQ. The TCR was taken from a woman of 80 years or more with acute or convalescent COVID-19. The sequenced sample consisted of peripheral blood. The chain joins TRBV5-1 to TRBJ2-7, with TRBD2 matching 10 bases. Here the CDR3 reads CASSLVPSGSPGGYEQYF. The CDR3, as DNA: TGCGCCAGCAGCTTGGTCCCTAGCGGGAGCCCGGGAGGCTACGAGCAGTACTTC.